Below, 14 T cell receptor beta chains from the same sample are listed, as sequenced in a study of control samples from healthy donors and cancer patients. Sequencing was performed with immunoSEQ multiplex PCR; in TCRdb, only in-frame clones are kept and a portion is missing. The sample contains roughly 100,000 clones, around 88% of which appear only once. Material: blood. These receptors all stem from a man younger than 45 in good health.

The rearrangement links TRBV29-1 to TRBJ1-2; 7 nucleotides line up with TRBD1. The CDR3 has 12 amino acids. Looked up from germline, CDR1 is SQVTM and CDR2 is ANQGSEA. J lost 7 bases, V lost 3 bases, and 5 bases had no gene match. CDR3 residues: CSVEGQWSGYTF. DNA for the CDR3: TGCAGCGTTGAGGGACAGTGGTCTGGCTACACCTTC. The whole variable domain, filled in from reference TRBV29-1 and TRBJ1-2, reads SAVISQKPSRDICQRGTSLTIQCQVDSQVTMMFWYRQQPGQSLTLIATANQGSEATYESGFVIDKFPISRPNLTFSTLTVSNMSPEDSSIYLCSVEGQWSGYTFGSGTRLTVV.

For the CDR3, the DNA is TGTGCCAGCAGCCCTCTAGCGGGAGTTATCGGGGAGCTGTTTTTT. This sequence encodes CASSPLAGVIGELFF. The chain uses TRBV3-1 (or the pseudogene TRBV3-2) and TRBJ2-2, with 10 bases lining up with TRBD2. The CDR3 covers 15 residues. V lost 4 bases to trimming and J lost 7 bases; unmatched junction nucleotides: 6. Germline-derived CDR1 and CDR2 are LGHDT and YNNKEL (reference sequence).

The chain combines TRBV24-1 with TRBJ2-2; D might be TRBD1 (7 bases). Germline V gene data show CDR1 as KGHDR and CDR2 as SFDVKD. CDR3 length equals 16 residues. V dropped 3 bases and J dropped 4 bases, with 14 bases sitting between them. The CDR3 here is CATSDAAGGITGELFF. The CDR3 DNA is TGTGCCACCAGTGATGCGGCAGGGGGGATCACCGGGGAGCTGTTTTTT.

The rearrangement joins TRBV30 to TRBJ2-1, with a possible D match to TRBD2 (6 bases). V lost 2 bases and J 6 bases, leaving 14 bases between the germline ends. The germline V gene encodes CDR1 GTSNPN and CDR2 SVGIG (reference sequence). The CDR3 totals 14 residues. CDR3 sequence reads: CAWSFGSLGNEQFF. In nucleotides, the CDR3 is TGTGCCTGGAGTTTCGGGAGTCTTGGCAATGAGCAGTTCTTC.

The V and J genes are TRBV6-5 and TRBJ1-1; 11 bases match TRBD1. Germline lookup yields CDR1 MNHEY and CDR2 SVGAGI. The CDR3 contains 15 residues. The junction had 7 bases not matched to a gene; V was cut back by 7 bases and J by 3 bases. CDR3 sequence reads: CASITRDRGDTEAFF. CDR3 nucleotide sequence: TGTGCCAGCATCACGAGGGACAGGGGGGACACTGAAGCTTTCTTT.

The chain couples TRBV18 to TRBJ1-4; TRBD1 is a possible D gene (5 bases). Per germline, CDR1 KGHSH and CDR2 LQKENI. The CDR3 contains 14 residues. V was trimmed by 5 bases and J by 7 bases, leaving 14 bases between them. CDR3 in amino acids: CASSKSGLGEKLFF. CDR3 DNA: TGTGCCAGCTCAAAGTCGGGACTGGGTGAAAAACTGTTTTTT.

The chain has TRBV11-3 and TRBJ2-2; tentatively, D is TRBD2 (6 bases). This CDR3 has 16 residues. The V gene's germline CDR1 is SGHNT and CDR2 YENEEA. Trimming stripped 5 bases from V and 6 bases from J, with 19 bases between. CDR3: CASSPQRDLWAGELFF. Written as DNA, the CDR3 is TGTGCCAGCAGCCCCCAACGGGACTTGTGGGCCGGGGAGCTGTTTTTT.

The chain employs TRBV27 and TRBJ1-5; 9 nucleotides line up with TRBD1. Germline V gene lookup returns CDR1 MNHEY and CDR2 SMNVEV (reference sequence). The ends lost 5 bases at V and 5 bases at J; junction bases unmatched: 7. The CDR3 runs to 15 residues. The CDR3 reads CASSAGTGNYQPQHF. CDR3 nucleotide sequence: TGTGCCAGCAGTGCCGGGACAGGGAACTATCAGCCCCAGCATTTT.

This rearrangement joins TRBV11-3 to TRBJ1-4; 9 positions agree with TRBD1. From germline, CDR1 is SGHNT and CDR2 YENEEA. This CDR3 has 16 residues. J lost 3 bases, V lost 5 bases, and 7 bases had no gene match. The CDR3 is CASSIRTGAANEKLFF. Written as DNA, the CDR3 is TGTGCCAGCAGCATTAGGACAGGGGCGGCTAATGAAAAACTGTTTTTT.

This clone was seen ten or more times. The chain employs TRBV7-3 and TRBJ2-2; D unclear. The CDR3 sequence is 16 residues long. CDR1 is SGHTA, CDR2 FQGTGA, per germline. V lost 3 bases to trimming and J lost 4 bases, with 15 bases between them. As DNA, the CDR3 is TGTGCCAGCAGCTTCCCAGCCGTGGTGGTCACCGGGGAGCTGTTTTTT. It codes for CASSFPAVVVTGELFF.

V and J are TRBV7-9 and TRBJ2-1, with 8 bases identical to TRBD2. The V and J ends lost 2 bases and 3 bases, in that order; junction bases with no gene match: 3. The CDR3 sequence is 15 residues long. CDR1 SEHNR and CDR2 FQNEAQ come from the germline V gene (reference sequence). CDR3 nucleotides: TGTGCCAGCAGCTTAAGCGGGGGCAACTACAATGAGCAGTTCTTC. This gives the protein CASSLSGGNYNEQFF.

The J gene is TRBJ2-3, the V gene TRBV29-1; 8 nucleotides line up with TRBD2. The junction had 9 bases not matched to a gene; V was cut back by 7 bases and J by 6 bases. The CDR3 extends over 13 amino acids. Germline V gives CDR1 SQVTM, CDR2 ANQGSEA. The CDR3 region is CSGHGGARDTQYF. The CDR3 DNA reads TGCAGCGGTCACGGGGGGGCGCGGGATACGCAGTATTTT.

The CDR3 bases are TGTGCCAGCAGCTTAGTTTGGACTAGCGATAATGAGCAGTTCTTC. Protein: CASSLVWTSDNEQFF. The chain has TRBV7-2 and TRBJ2-1; 9 nucleotides line up with TRBD2. Trimming took 1 base from V and 7 from J; bases not matched to a gene: 5. The CDR3 sequence is 15 residues long. CDR1 and CDR2 from the germline V gene are SGHTA and FQGNSA. The complete variable domain, with remaining parts taken from reference TRBV7-2 and TRBJ2-1, reads GAGVSQSPSNKVTEKGKDVELRCDPISGHTALYWYRQSLGQGLEFLIYFQGNSAPDKSGLPSDRFSAERTGGSVSTLTIQRTQQEDSAVYLCASSLVWTSDNEQFFGPGTRLTVL.

The V gene is TRBV28, the J gene TRBJ2-7; 10 positions match TRBD2. Trimming at V came to 2 bases and at J to 1 base, leaving 2 bases not matched to a gene. The CDR3 spans 15 residues. Per germline, CDR1 MDHEN and CDR2 SYDVKM. CDR3 amino acids: CASSLGAGGSYEQYF. CDR3 nucleotides: TGTGCCAGCAGTTTAGGAGCGGGAGGGTCCTACGAGCAGTACTTC.